These 20 T cell receptor beta chains came from one sample sequenced in a study of T-cell reconstitution after alpha-beta-depleted transplantation in children. Unique molecular identifiers tagged the TCRbeta library. TCRdb redid the calling of the PCR reads with MiXCR, one entry per CDR3 protein. Here the sample spans a few hundred thousand distinct CDR3 sequences, about an eighth being singletons. The sample consisted of PBMCs, taken from the stem cell graft. These receptors were obtained from a human donor who donated a stem cell graft to a child with Fanconi anemia.

The chain links TRBV20-1 to TRBJ2-7; 7 bases are a match to TRBD1. This CDR3 spans 13 amino acids. Germline CDR1 and CDR2: DFQATT and SNEGSKA (reference sequence). The trim removed 4 bases at V and 0 bases at J, leaving 3 bases unmatched. CDR3 coding DNA: TGCAGTGCTACCGGGACAGCCTCCTACGAGCAGTACTTC. Translated, it gives CSATGTASYEQYF.

In this sample, this clonotype turned up a few times. The chain carries TRBV5-8 and TRBJ1-5, with D unclear. Trimming stripped 4 bases from V and 6 bases from J, with 8 bases between. This CDR3 is 12 amino acids long. Germline CDR1 and CDR2: SGHTS and YDEGEE. CDR3 loop: CASSTGGQPQHF. CDR3 DNA: TGTGCCAGCAGCACGGGTGGTCAGCCCCAGCATTTT.

This clonotype was counted at least ten times. The CDR3: CASTPRVHTGELFF. The CDR3 DNA sequence: TGTGCCAGCACACCCCGGGTCCACACCGGGGAGCTGTTTTTT. The V gene is TRBV5-5, the J gene TRBJ2-2; D ambiguous. Germline CDR1 SGHKS, CDR2 YYEKEE (reference sequence). This CDR3 is built from 14 residues. Trimming stripped 6 bases from V and 3 bases from J, with 12 bases between. Supplemented by reference TRBV5-5 and TRBJ2-2, the full variable domain reads DAGVTQSPTHLIKTRGQQVTLRCSPISGHKSVSWYQQVLGQGPQFIFQYYEKEERGRGNFPDRFSARQFPNYSSELNVNALLLGDSALYLCASTPRVHTGELFFGEGSRLTVL.

As regards this clonotype: A clone one base away is much larger, so this may be a read error. The V gene is TRBV12-3 or TRBV12-4, the J gene TRBJ2-7; the D is unclear. The CDR3 is 13 amino acids. Trimming took off 5 bases at V and 4 bases at J, with 12 bases between the two ends. CDR3 sequence reads: CASSASSRYEQYF. The CDR3 DNA reads TGTGCCAGCAGTGCGAGTTCAAGATACGAGCAGTACTTC.

Turning to this clonotype: Since a much larger clone is just one base distant, this may be a read error. This likely comes from a read error, as the CDR3 has no conserved phenylalanine or tryptophan at its end. V is TRBV6-2 or TRBV6-3 and J is TRBJ2-1; the D gene is possibly TRBD1 (7 bases). V lost 2 bases to trimming and J lost 3 bases, with 17 bases between them. Germline CDR1 is MNHEY and CDR2 is SVGEGT. The CDR3 sequence is 17 residues long. CDR3 coding DNA: TGTGCCAGCAGTTACCTACAGGGGTCGGGGGACTACAATGAGCAGTTCTCC. Translation: CASSYLQGSGDYNEQFS.

This clonotype was seen at least ten times. The chain combines TRBV6-1 with TRBJ2-2; D uncertain. Trimming took off 5 bases at V and 7 bases at J, with 11 bases between the two ends. The CDR3 has 13 amino acids. CDR1 and CDR2 from the germline V gene are MNHNS and SASEGT. CDR3 sequence (DNA): TGTGCCAGCAGTACCGGAACCGGCGGGGAGCTGTTTTTT. Protein: CASSTGTGGELFF.

This clonotype was seen more than once but under ten times. The rearrangement uses TRBV5-1 and TRBJ2-6; D not certain. Trimming left V 0 bases short and J 1 base short, with 5 bases between. The CDR3 runs 15 residues. Per germline, CDR1 SGHRS and CDR2 YFSETQ. CDR3 coding DNA: TGCGCCAGCAGCTTGGATGCGTCTGGGGCCAACGTCCTGACTTTC. Its protein product is CASSLDASGANVLTF.

This clonotype has a count of ten or more. The chain employs TRBV6-1 and TRBJ1-2, with TRBD1 matching 10 bases. This CDR3 has 15 residues. From germline, CDR1 is MNHNS and CDR2 SASEGT. The trim removed 6 bases at V and 3 bases at J, leaving 7 bases unmatched. The CDR3 nucleotides are TGTGCCAGCAGCCCGGACAGGGGGAGGGACTATGGCTACACCTTC. Its protein product is CASSPDRGRDYGYTF.

CDR3 region: CASSHRTGWEQFF. CDR3 bases: TGTGCCAGCAGCCACCGGACAGGCTGGGAGCAGTTCTTC. The chain links TRBV14 to TRBJ2-1; 7 nucleotides align to TRBD1. This CDR3 is built from 13 residues. CDR1 is SGHDN, CDR2 FVKESK, per germline. V shed 3 bases and J 10 bases; nucleotides not matched to a gene: 6.

Many counts were recorded for this clonotype. The chain uses TRBV10-3 and TRBJ2-7; no firm D call. Germline V CDR1 and CDR2: ENHRY, SYGVKD. This CDR3 spans 14 amino acids. The germline V and J ends were trimmed by 4 bases and 0 bases, with 10 bases remaining between them. The CDR3 spells CAISAQIYSYEQYF. The DNA of the CDR3 is TGTGCCATCAGTGCTCAGATATACTCCTACGAGCAGTACTTC.

This clonotype showed up many times. V gene TRBV11-2 combines with J gene TRBJ2-3; D call uncertain. Germline loops: CDR1 SGHAT, CDR2 FQNNGV. V lost 5 bases to trimming and J lost 1 base, with 16 bases between them. The CDR3 totals 16 residues. CDR3 DNA sequence: TGTGCCAGCAGCGGCGACCGAGTGCCGGGCACAGATACGCAGTATTTT. The encoded protein is CASSGDRVPGTDTQYF.

This clonotype has at least ten counts. V and J are TRBV5-1 and TRBJ1-1; unclear D gene. V lost 4 bases and J 1 base, leaving 11 bases between the germline ends. The CDR3 spans 14 residues. The germline CDR1 and CDR2 sequences are SGHRS and YFSETQ. The CDR3 bases are TGCGCCAGCAGCGACCCGGGGAGGAACACTGAAGCTTTCTTT. This encodes CASSDPGRNTEAFF.

J is TRBJ2-3 and V is TRBV11-2, with unresolved D. The CDR3 totals 14 residues. The V gene lost 9 bases and the J gene lost 5 bases, with 18 bases spanning the gap. Germline CDR1 SGHAT, CDR2 FQNNGV. The CDR3 nucleotides read TGTGCCAGGCCCCCGGGCGGTCGTATAGATACGCAGTATTTT. Its protein product is CARPPGGRIDTQYF.

A few counts support this clonotype. This rearrangement joins TRBV7-8 to TRBJ2-7; 8 nucleotides match TRBD2. V dropped 1 base and J dropped 4; count of bases not matched to a gene: 3. The CDR3 runs 14 residues. Germline V gene sequence: CDR1 SGHVS, CDR2 FQNEAQ. CDR3 sequence: CASSLGTSTYEQYV. In nucleotides, the CDR3 is TGTGCCAGCAGCTTAGGGACTAGCACTTACGAGCAGTACGTC.

This clonotype was picked up many times. The chain recombines TRBV27 with TRBJ1-1, with D uncertain. Germline V lookup: CDR1 MNHEY, CDR2 SMNVEV (reference sequence). This CDR3 has 15 amino acids. Trimming removed 2 bases at V and 4 bases at J, with 14 bases between. The CDR3 sequence is CASSLRSDIFTEAFF. As DNA, the CDR3 is TGTGCCAGCAGTTTACGGTCGGATATTTTCACTGAAGCTTTCTTT.

The chain couples TRBV9 to TRBJ2-1, with D tentatively TRBD2 (5 bases). The germline V and J ends were trimmed by 4 bases and 1 base, with 12 bases remaining between them. The CDR3 has 15 amino acids. Germline V CDR1 and CDR2: SGDLS, YYNGEE. DNA for the CDR3: TGTGCCAGCAGCCCCGGGGTGGGATCCTACAATGAGCAGTTCTTC. Protein product: CASSPGVGSYNEQFF.

This clonotype came up many times. V usage is TRBV4-2 and J usage is TRBJ1-4, with 11 bases fitting TRBD1. CDR1 and CDR2 (germline): LGHNA, YNFKEQ. This CDR3 has 17 amino acids. V shed 1 base, J shed 0 bases, and the junction held 1 base outside the gene matches. The CDR3 region has the DNA TGTGCCAGCAGCCAAGGGACAGGGGGCGCAACTAATGAAAAACTGTTTTTT. Protein sequence: CASSQGTGGATNEKLFF.

The gene calls are TRBV20-1 and TRBJ2-3; D may be TRBD2 (5 bases). Looked up from germline, CDR1 is DFQATT and CDR2 is SNEGSKA (reference sequence). The CDR3 length is 13 residues. The V and J ends lost 0 bases and 4 bases respectively, with 8 bases between them. CDR3 DNA: TGCAGTGCTAGAGAAGCGGCCCCAGATACGCAGTATTTT. It yields the protein CSAREAAPDTQYF.

This clonotype occurred a few times. The chain employs TRBV14 and TRBJ1-1, with TRBD1 matching 8 bases. V trimming: 3 bases; J trimming: 1 base; junction bases outside the gene matches: 4. CDR3 length: 15 residues. Germline V CDR1 and CDR2: SGHDN, FVKESK. CDR3 residues: CASSQSTGENTEAFF. CDR3 DNA sequence: TGTGCCAGCAGCCAGTCGACAGGGGAGAACACTGAAGCTTTCTTT.

This clonotype was seen repeatedly, ten times or more. The gene calls are TRBV7-9 and TRBJ2-5; D call uncertain. Deletions cut 3 bases from V and 1 base from J, with 9 bases between. The CDR3 is 14 amino acids. The germline CDR1 and CDR2 sequences are SEHNR and FQNEAQ (reference sequence). CDR3 residues: CASSLGSVQETQYF. CDR3 in DNA: TGTGCCAGCAGCTTGGGGTCGGTCCAAGAGACCCAGTACTTC.